This T cell receptor beta chain is from a study of technical replicates of blood from a handful of donors (dated by TCRdb to about 2017). CDR1 KGHSH and CDR2 LQKENI were looked up in the germline V gene. Reading from cysteine to phenylalanine, the CDR3 counts 16 amino acids. The DNA shown is the 48-base CDR3, in frame from base 1. Unmatched junction bases come to 12, with V trimmed by 5 bases and J by 5 bases. This clone has only one observation. Its antigen remains undetermined. No clone much larger than this one lies a single base away; base qualities are absent. Libraries were made using the immunoSEQ multiplex PCR assay. The clones in this table, taken by TCRdb from immuneACCESS, are in-frame only. Not every clone is retained; where verified, under half of the shortfall comes from an unresolved V gene, and the cause of the rest is unknown. The sample yields approximately 73,000 clones; approximately 96% were counted once. The top ten constitute roughly 0.33% of the sample.

Sequenced: T cells isolated from PBMCs. The TCR was taken from a human donor in good health. The rearrangement combines TRBV18 with TRBJ1-1; 9 middle bases align to TRBD1. The base sequence is TGTGCCAGCTCAACCCGACAGGGGGGAGGGAAGACTGAAGCTTTCTTT. Translated, this is CASSTRQGGGKTEAFF.